The 27 T cell receptor beta chains below all came from one sample that was sequenced in a study of CD8 T cells in Susac syndrome. RNA, at about 0.45 to 1 ug, was reverse transcribed with random hexamers. TCRdb redid the calling of the immunoSEQ multiplex PCR reads with MiXCR, one entry per CDR3 protein. Counted here are about 400,000 distinct CDR3 sequences, around 85% occurring once; the ten biggest clones make up approximately 0.12%. Sequencing input: CD8+ T cells from PBMCs. Receptor source: a human donor with multiple sclerosis.

V is TRBV30 and J is TRBJ2-7, with 7 positions matching TRBD1. Germline CDR1 is GTSNPN and CDR2 is SVGIG (reference sequence). The CDR3 consists of 14 residues. V shed 2 bases and J 5 bases; nucleotides not matched to a gene: 9. Here the CDR3 reads CAWSPTGFAHEQYF. DNA for the CDR3: TGTGCCTGGAGTCCGACAGGGTTCGCCCACGAGCAGTACTTC.

The J gene is TRBJ1-1, the V gene TRBV6-5; D not resolved. The CDR3 contains 16 residues. V gave up 4 bases and J gave up 0 bases, with 15 bases separating them. CDR1 and CDR2 (germline): MNHEY, SVGAGI. The CDR3 region is CASSSLLAGMNTEAFF. The CDR3 DNA reads TGTGCCAGCAGTTCCCTCCTGGCAGGAATGAACACTGAAGCTTTCTTT.

The chain carries TRBV27 and TRBJ2-7, with 7 positions matching TRBD1. The germline CDR1 and CDR2 sequences are MNHEY and SMNVEV (reference sequence). Trimming removed 5 bases from V and 3 bases from J; junction bases left unmatched: 7. The CDR3 is 14 amino acids. DNA for the CDR3: TGTGCCAGCAGTGACAGGGCTCGTCTCTACGAGCAGTACTTC. It encodes CASSDRARLYEQYF.

V is TRBV5-6 and J is TRBJ1-1; D ambiguous. The CDR3 contains 13 residues. The germline V gene encodes CDR1 SGHDT and CDR2 YYEEEE. V dropped 3 bases and J dropped 7 bases, with 13 bases sitting between them. In DNA, the CDR3 is TGTGCCAGCAGCTCAAGCCCGACTCGTGAAGCTTTCTTT. This translates into CASSSSPTREAFF.

The V gene is TRBV4-1, the J gene TRBJ1-3, with 7 bases aligning to TRBD1. Per the germline V gene, CDR1 is MGHRA and CDR2 is YSYEKL. The CDR3 totals 19 residues. V lost 3 bases, J lost 4 bases, and 18 bases stayed unmatched. The CDR3 DNA reads TGCGCCAGCAGCCAGGGGACAGCTGGAAACACCGGCATGGGAAACACCATATATTTT. It specifies CASSQGTAGNTGMGNTIYF.

The table lists this clonotype with a few counts. The chain employs TRBV6-1 and TRBJ2-5; D gene ambiguous. With 5 bases removed from V and 2 bases from J, the gap between germline ends came to 9 bases. Germline loops: CDR1 MNHNS, CDR2 SASEGT. The CDR3 covers 13 residues. CDR3 region: CASSPTTQETQYF. The CDR3 DNA is TGTGCCAGCAGTCCGACGACTCAAGAGACCCAGTACTTC.

V is TRBV6-1 and J is TRBJ2-5; weak D call: TRBD2 (6 bases). With 0 bases removed from V and 5 bases from J, the gap between germline ends came to 10 bases. In germline, CDR1 is MNHNS, CDR2 SASEGT. The CDR3 runs 14 residues. The CDR3 is CASSEAWGRETQYF. The CDR3 DNA reads as TGTGCCAGCAGTGAAGCGTGGGGGAGGGAGACCCAGTACTTC.

The chain uses TRBV7-9 and TRBJ2-5, with 10 bases that match TRBD1. Trimming removed 5 bases from V and 6 bases from J; junction bases left unmatched: 21. The length of the CDR3 is 19 residues. In germline, CDR1 is SEHNR, CDR2 FQNEAQ (reference sequence). CDR3 DNA sequence: TGTGCCAGCAGCGACACAGCGACAGGGGGCCCCGAGGGGGTACAGACCCAGTACTTC. Residues: CASSDTATGGPEGVQTQYF.

This clonotype was counted a few times. The chain is built from TRBV11-2 and TRBJ2-7; TRBD1 matches at 8 bases. Trimming at V came to 8 bases and at J to 4 bases, leaving 7 bases not matched to a gene. Germline V gene data show CDR1 as SGHAT and CDR2 as FQNNGV. The CDR3 loop spans 13 amino acids. CDR3 in DNA: TGTGCCAGCGGCGGACAGGGATTATACGAGCAGTACTTC. This translates into CASGGQGLYEQYF.

V usage is TRBV7-9 and J usage is TRBJ1-2; 7 bases are a match to TRBD1. This CDR3 comprises 14 residues. CDR1 is SEHNR, CDR2 FQNEAQ, per germline (reference sequence). Unmatched junction bases numbered 6, after V lost 5 bases and J lost 3 bases. The CDR3 nucleotides are TGTGCCAGCAGCATGGGACAGTTGGACTATGGCTACACCTTC. The encoded protein is CASSMGQLDYGYTF.

The chain joins TRBV19 to TRBJ1-5, with TRBD1 as a possible D gene (5 bases). Trimming took off 0 bases at V and 2 bases at J, with 8 bases between the two ends. The CDR3 has 15 residues. From germline, CDR1 is LNHDA and CDR2 SQIVND (reference sequence). The CDR3 loop is CASSIDAGGNQPQHF. CDR3 DNA: TGTGCCAGTAGTATAGATGCGGGGGGCAATCAGCCCCAGCATTTT.

The rearrangement links TRBV6-2 or TRBV6-3 to TRBJ2-7, with D possibly being TRBD2 (6 bases). The V gene's germline CDR1 is MNHEY and CDR2 SVGEGT. The CDR3 is 14 amino acids. Trimming shortened V by 8 bases and J by 3 bases, and 17 bases separated the two germline ends. The CDR3 DNA follows: TGTGCCAGCGGAAGTGGAGGGTTCCACTACGAGCAGTACTTC. It yields the protein CASGSGGFHYEQYF.

The table lists this clonotype with a count of one. The rearrangement links TRBV19 to TRBJ2-1; 8 positions agree with TRBD2. Looked up from germline, CDR1 is LNHDA and CDR2 is SQIVND (reference sequence). The junction had 10 bases not matched to a gene; V was cut back by 5 bases and J by 7 bases. The CDR3 is 15 residues long. CDR3 sequence: CASSHSGEGINEQFF. As DNA, the CDR3 is TGTGCCAGTAGTCATAGCGGGGAAGGCATTAATGAGCAGTTCTTC.

The gene calls are TRBV14 and TRBJ1-2; weak D call: TRBD1 (5 bases). This CDR3 contains 15 residues. V was shortened by 4 bases and J by 4 bases, with 16 bases between the two germline ends. The germline CDR1 and CDR2 sequences are SGHDN and FVKESK. Here the CDR3 DNA reads TGTGCCAGCAGCCCGTCAAGGGGCAGGGCCTATGGCTACACCTTC. Encoded protein: CASSPSRGRAYGYTF.

The rearrangement uses TRBV27 and TRBJ1-2; 9 bases align to TRBD1. This CDR3 has 16 amino acids. Trimming removed 0 bases from V and 6 bases from J; junction bases left unmatched: 8. The germline V gene has CDR1 MNHEY and CDR2 SMNVEV (reference sequence). The DNA of the CDR3 is TGTGCCAGCAGTTTATCGGTTACAGGGGGCAATGATGGCTACACCTTC. Translated, it gives CASSLSVTGGNDGYTF.

This chain links TRBV6-5 with TRBJ1-1; D gene unclear. Per the germline V gene, CDR1 is MNHEY and CDR2 is SVGAGI. V lost 5 bases, J lost 6 bases, and 13 bases lay in between. The CDR3 loop spans 13 amino acids. CDR3 protein: CASSLLGGAEAFF. CDR3 in DNA: TGTGCCAGCAGTCTACTAGGCGGAGCTGAAGCTTTCTTT.

V usage is TRBV10-3 and J usage is TRBJ1-1; D is unclear. V shed 4 bases and J shed 6 bases, with 12 bases lying between them. The CDR3 contains 13 residues. The germline CDR1 and CDR2 sequences are ENHRY and SYGVKD. CDR3 DNA sequence: TGTGCCATCAGTGGAATAGGGATATCTGAAGCTTTCTTT. Encoded protein: CAISGIGISEAFF.

This chain connects TRBV27 to TRBJ2-2; a weak D match, TRBD1 (5 bases). Germline V gives CDR1 MNHEY, CDR2 SMNVEV (reference sequence). The V and J ends lost 3 bases and 6 bases respectively, with 17 bases between them. This CDR3 is 16 amino acids long. The CDR3 reads CASSFIDSRSSGELFF. DNA for the CDR3: TGTGCCAGCAGTTTTATCGACAGCCGTTCATCCGGGGAGCTGTTTTTT.

This clonotype was picked up a small number of times. This chain connects TRBV9 to TRBJ2-4; TRBD1 agrees at 7 bases. J lost 4 bases, V lost 3 bases, and 1 base had no gene match. Germline CDR1 is SGDLS and CDR2 is YYNGEE. This CDR3 is built from 13 residues. The CDR3 DNA is TGTGCCAGCAGCGGGGACAGTAAAAACATTCAGTACTTC. It encodes CASSGDSKNIQYF.

The chain carries TRBV10-3 and TRBJ2-7, with 9 bases identical to TRBD1. In germline, CDR1 is ENHRY, CDR2 SYGVKD. The CDR3 totals 13 residues. J was trimmed by 5 bases and V by 8 bases; bases with no gene match: 7. The CDR3, as DNA: TGTGCCATCGGGGATGACAGGGGGAACGAGCAGTACTTC. This codes for CAIGDDRGNEQYF.

This clonotype was counted a single time. The rearrangement links TRBV15 to TRBJ1-2; D remains ambiguous. V lost 3 bases and J lost 9, with 11 bases in between. This CDR3 contains 12 residues. Germline CDR1 is LNHNV and CDR2 is YYDKDF (reference sequence). In nucleotides, the CDR3 is TGTGCCACCAGCAGCCAGTATTTGAGCTACACCTTC. This translates into CATSSQYLSYTF.

The chain has TRBV6-6 and TRBJ1-2, with D possibly matching TRBD1 (6 bases). V gave up 2 bases and J gave up 6 bases, with 10 bases separating them. There are 13 residues in the CDR3. Germline V lookup: CDR1 MNHNY, CDR2 SVGAGI (reference sequence). This chain's CDR3 is CASSYKAGDGYTF. For the CDR3, the DNA is TGTGCCAGCAGTTACAAGGCAGGGGATGGCTACACCTTC.

CDR3: CASSTGTSGPSTDTQYF. The CDR3 DNA follows: TGTGCCAGCAGCACGGGGACTAGCGGGCCAAGCACAGATACGCAGTATTTT. This sequence joins TRBV3-1 and TRBJ2-3; 12 positions agree with TRBD2. CDR1 and CDR2 from the germline V gene are LGHDT and YNNKEL (reference sequence). With 5 bases clipped from V and 0 bases from J, the junction kept 6 bases outside the gene matches. The CDR3 extends over 17 amino acids.

This clonotype is a singleton in its sample. The junction differs from germline at one of its ends, possibly a read error. V is TRBV6-5 and J is TRBJ2-7; D perhaps matches TRBD1 (5 bases). Germline-derived CDR1 and CDR2 are MNHEY and SVGAGI. The CDR3 totals 14 residues. The CDR3 DNA sequence: TGTTCCAGCAGTCCAGACAGTTACTCCTACGAGCAGTACTTC. It codes for CSSSPDSYSYEQYF.

The V gene is TRBV3-1, the J gene TRBJ2-5, with TRBD1 matching over 7 bases. Germline assignment: CDR1 LGHDT and CDR2 YNNKEL (reference sequence). Trimming at V came to 4 bases and at J to 2 bases, leaving 10 bases not matched to a gene. The CDR3 has 16 residues. In nucleotides, the CDR3 is TGTGCCAGCAGCCGCCTCCCGGGACAGATACAAGAGACCCAGTACTTC. Translation gives CASSRLPGQIQETQYF.

The chain is built from TRBV4-1 and TRBJ2-2; D is unresolved. CDR3 length: 14 residues. Germline V CDR1 and CDR2: MGHRA, YSYEKL. The ends were cut back, 2 bases at V and 6 bases at J, with 10 bases in the middle. The CDR3 DNA follows: TGCGCCAGCAGCCAAACGAATTCCGCCGGGGAGCTGTTTTTT. Protein product: CASSQTNSAGELFF.

This chain connects TRBV27 to TRBJ2-1; 7 bases align to TRBD2. The length of the CDR3 is 15 residues. The J segment lost 5 bases and the V segment lost 1 base, leaving 5 bases of the junction unmatched. Germline CDR1 reads MNHEY; CDR2 reads SMNVEV (reference sequence). The CDR3 region is CASSLLPSGDNEQFF. The CDR3 DNA sequence: TGTGCCAGCAGTTTATTGCCTAGCGGAGACAATGAGCAGTTCTTC.